Described below is a single T cell receptor beta chain sequence and its context. Its antigen is as yet unknown. The V gene's germline CDR1 is ENHRY and CDR2 SYGVKD. CDR3 size: 14 residues. The assay was immunoSEQ multiplex PCR, and TCRdb's table has in-frame clones only and misses some. The data contain some 150,000 clones, approximately 90% of them singletons. Noted time point: blood 2 weeks post-SBRT. Indicated treatment: 15 Gy SBRT to primary tumor, nephrectomy 4 weeks later. After SBRT, blood was collected at 2 and 4 weeks, plus baseline. These data belong to a study of radiation and T cells in renal cell carcinoma. For the study at large: Nephrectomy followed 15 Gy stereotactic body radiation by 4 weeks. Findings of the study overall: Pretreatment tumor biopsies were lacking, so baseline clonotypes are unknown.

This sequence originates from a woman in her 50s with renal cell carcinoma. The V gene is TRBV10-3, the J gene TRBJ2-5, with D possibly TRBD1 on 5 matching bases. The J call may be mistaken, given a closer DNA end match to TRBJ2-7. The source material was blood, sampled from a patient whose treatment included radiotherapy and nephrectomy. CDR3 sequence reads: CAISESGRGYEQYF. The CDR3 coding sequence is TGTGCCATCAGTGAGTCGGGAAGGGGCTACGAGCAGTACTTC.